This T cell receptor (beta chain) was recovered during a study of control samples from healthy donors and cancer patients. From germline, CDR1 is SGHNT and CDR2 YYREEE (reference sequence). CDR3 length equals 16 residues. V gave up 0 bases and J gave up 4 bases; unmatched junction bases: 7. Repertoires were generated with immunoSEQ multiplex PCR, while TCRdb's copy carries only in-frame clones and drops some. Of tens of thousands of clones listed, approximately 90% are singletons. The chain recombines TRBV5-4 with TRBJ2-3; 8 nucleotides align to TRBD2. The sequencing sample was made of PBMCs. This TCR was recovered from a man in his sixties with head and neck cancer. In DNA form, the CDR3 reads TGTGCCAGCAGCTTGGCCCCGGGGGGGCTTTCAGATACGCAGTATTTT. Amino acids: CASSLAPGGLSDTQYF. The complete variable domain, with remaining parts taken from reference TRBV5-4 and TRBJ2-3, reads ETGVTQSPTHLIKTRGQQVTLRCSSQSGHNTVSWYQQALGQGPQFIFQYYREEENGRGNFPPRFSGLQFPNYSSELNVNALELDDSALYLCASSLAPGGLSDTQYFGPGTRLTVL.